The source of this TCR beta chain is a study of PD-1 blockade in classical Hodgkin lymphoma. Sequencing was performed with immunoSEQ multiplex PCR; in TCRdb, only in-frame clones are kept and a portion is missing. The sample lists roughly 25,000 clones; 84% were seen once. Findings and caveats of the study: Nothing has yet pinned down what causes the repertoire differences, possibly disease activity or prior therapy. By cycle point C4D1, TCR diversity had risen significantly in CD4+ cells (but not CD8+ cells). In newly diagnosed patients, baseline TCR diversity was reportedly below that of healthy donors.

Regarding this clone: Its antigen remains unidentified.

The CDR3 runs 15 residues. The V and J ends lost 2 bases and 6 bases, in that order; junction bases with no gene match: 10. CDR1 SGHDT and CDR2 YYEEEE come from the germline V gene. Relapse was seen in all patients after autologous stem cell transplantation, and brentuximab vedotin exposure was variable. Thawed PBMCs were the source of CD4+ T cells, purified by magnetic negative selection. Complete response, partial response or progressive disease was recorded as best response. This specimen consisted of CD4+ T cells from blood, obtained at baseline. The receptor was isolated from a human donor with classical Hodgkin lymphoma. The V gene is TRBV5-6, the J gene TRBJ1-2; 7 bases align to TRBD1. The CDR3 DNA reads TGTGCCAGCAGCTTCGACTGGACAGGAGGGGATGGCTACACCTTC. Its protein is CASSFDWTGGDGYTF.